These 18 T cell receptor beta chains were sequenced from one sample in a study of identical twins. TCRdb re-analysed the 5' RACE reads in MiXCR, keeping a single row per CDR3 protein. This table has roughly 720,000 distinct CDR3 sequences, 15% to 20% appearing once. This same sample was also part of a study on T cells expressing NK-cell markers.

Input material: PBMCs. These TCRs come from a woman in her late teens or twenties in good health.

The V call is TRBV7-2, the J call TRBJ2-1; D is ambiguous. Trimming stripped 5 bases from V and 5 bases from J, with 16 bases between. This CDR3 comprises 15 residues. Germline values: CDR1 SGHTA, CDR2 FQGNSA. The CDR3 nucleotides read TGTGCCAGCAGCCTGGGTCCCCCCGGCCACAATGAGCAGTTCTTC. It codes for CASSLGPPGHNEQFF.

Many counts were recorded for this clonotype. The chain couples TRBV10-3 to TRBJ2-7; 7 bases match TRBD2. The CDR3 extends over 20 amino acids. Germline V gene lookup returns CDR1 ENHRY and CDR2 SYGVKD. Trimming took 1 base from V and 3 from J; bases not matched to a gene: 21. CDR3 region: CAISELTASGSALGYYEQYF. CDR3 in DNA: TGTGCCATCAGTGAGTTAACCGCTAGCGGCAGCGCACTAGGATACTACGAGCAGTACTTC.

The chain joins TRBV11-2 to TRBJ2-5, with TRBD2 matching 12 bases. The junction had 9 bases not matched to a gene; V was cut back by 5 bases and J by 2 bases. The CDR3 is 17 residues long. Looked up from germline, CDR1 is SGHAT and CDR2 is FQNNGV. CDR3 sequence: CASSPNPGLAGQETQYF. The DNA of the CDR3 is TGTGCCAGCAGCCCTAACCCGGGACTAGCGGGTCAAGAGACCCAGTACTTC.

Here the CDR3 reads CASSLESGQTSPLHF. CDR3 nucleotide sequence: TGTGCCAGCAGCTTAGAATCAGGGCAGACTTCACCCCTCCACTTT. The chain joins TRBV11-2 to TRBJ1-6; D may be TRBD1 (5 bases). Germline V gives CDR1 SGHAT, CDR2 FQNNGV. The CDR3 is 15 amino acids. Trimming pared 0 bases from V and 9 bases from J, leaving 12 bases between.

This clonotype was counted many times. The chain carries TRBV20-1 and TRBJ1-1, with D perhaps matching TRBD1 (5 bases). CDR3 length equals 15 residues. V lost 0 bases and J 9 bases, leaving 20 bases between the germline ends. The germline CDR1 and CDR2 sequences are DFQATT and SNEGSKA (reference sequence). This CDR3 is CSARDQGNINQQAFF. CDR3 nucleotides: TGCAGTGCTAGAGATCAGGGCAACATAAACCAGCAAGCTTTCTTT.

V is TRBV2 and J is TRBJ2-5; 9 bases fit TRBD1. Trimming removed 4 bases from V and 5 bases from J; junction bases left unmatched: 11. Germline CDR1 is SNHLY and CDR2 is FYNNEI. This CDR3 contains 16 residues. The CDR3, as DNA: TGTGCCAGCAGTGTAACCGGGACAGGGAGTGGCGAGACCCAGTACTTC. Translating it yields CASSVTGTGSGETQYF. The entire variable domain, with the rest obtained from reference TRBV2 and TRBJ2-5, is as follows: EPEVTQTPSHQVTQMGQEVILRCVPISNHLYFYWYRQILGQKVEFLVSFYNNEISEKSEIFDDQFSVERPDGSNFTLKIRSTKLEDSAMYFCASSVTGTGSGETQYFGPGTRLLVL.

This clonotype was observed a few times. The rearrangement uses TRBV6-5 and TRBJ2-3; 9 bases fit TRBD2. The V gene end was trimmed by 0 bases and the J gene end by 3 bases; junction bases not matched to a gene: 7. From germline, CDR1 is MNHEY and CDR2 SVGAGI. CDR3 length: 17 residues. In DNA form, the CDR3 reads TGTGCCAGCAGTTACTCGAACGGTCTAGCGGGAACAGATACGCAGTATTTT. This encodes CASSYSNGLAGTDTQYF.

This clonotype was seen only a few times. The J gene is TRBJ2-2, the V gene TRBV5-1, with D tentatively TRBD2 (7 bases). V lost 6 bases and J 6 bases, leaving 18 bases between the germline ends. Germline V CDR1 and CDR2: SGHRS, YFSETQ. This CDR3 spans 15 amino acids. DNA for the CDR3: TGCGCCAGCAACCCTTTAACGGGGGGCCCCGGGGAGCTGTTTTTT. Its protein is CASNPLTGGPGELFF.

This sequence joins TRBV4-2 and TRBJ2-3; 7 bases fit TRBD2. The CDR3 is 16 residues long. Germline V gene data show CDR1 as LGHNA and CDR2 as YNFKEQ. V was clipped by 0 bases and J by 6 bases; unmatched bases: 9. CDR3 sequence: CASSQDYEAGTDTQYF. CDR3 coding DNA: TGTGCCAGCAGCCAAGATTACGAAGCGGGGACGGATACGCAGTATTTT.

This clonotype has only a few counts. This rearrangement joins TRBV27 to TRBJ1-5; D not resolved. Deletions cut 5 bases from V and 7 bases from J, with 15 bases between. Germline values: CDR1 MNHEY, CDR2 SMNVEV (reference sequence). The CDR3 is 14 residues long. The CDR3 sequence: CASSVHGVGQPQHF. The CDR3 DNA sequence: TGTGCCAGCAGTGTCCATGGGGTGGGGCAGCCCCAGCATTTT.

This clonotype was seen a handful of times. The chain joins TRBV4-3 to TRBJ1-4, with TRBD1 as a possible D gene (6 bases). This CDR3 contains 18 residues. V was cut by 4 bases and J by 2 bases, with 20 bases left in between. Germline V gene data show CDR1 as LGHNA and CDR2 as YSLEER. CDR3 sequence: CASSPDGGHGATNEKLFF. The CDR3 DNA reads as TGCGCCAGCAGCCCGGACGGGGGCCACGGGGCCACTAATGAAAAACTGTTTTTT.

This clonotype appeared once. This chain connects TRBV12-3 or TRBV12-4 to TRBJ2-3, with D perhaps matching TRBD1 (6 bases). Trimming cost V 5 bases and J 5 bases, with 23 bases left between them. The CDR3 loop spans 17 amino acids. The chain's CDR3 is CASSLQQGYNEKDTQYF. The CDR3 region has the DNA TGTGCCAGCAGTCTCCAACAGGGTTACAATGAGAAAGATACGCAGTATTTT.

In its sample, this clonotype was seen a few times. The genes are TRBV15 and TRBJ2-3; D possibly corresponds to TRBD2 (5 bases). V shed 2 bases and J shed 2 bases, with 8 bases lying between them. The CDR3 totals 14 residues. CDR1 and CDR2 from the germline V gene are LNHNV and YYDKDF (reference sequence). CDR3 in DNA: TGTGCCACCAGCAGATCGGGATCCACAGATACGCAGTATTTT. Its translation: CATSRSGSTDTQYF.

J is TRBJ2-3 and V is TRBV3-1; 7 bases are a match to TRBD2. The junction had 4 bases not matched to a gene; V was cut back by 0 bases and J by 7 bases. Germline values: CDR1 LGHDT, CDR2 YNNKEL (reference sequence). The CDR3 length is 14 residues. The CDR3 sequence: CASSQEGGSNTQYF. Written as DNA, the CDR3 is TGTGCCAGCAGCCAAGAGGGGGGGTCGAATACGCAGTATTTT.

This clonotype was seen at least ten times. This chain joins TRBV5-1 and TRBJ2-7; 7 bases fit TRBD1. The germline gives CDR1 SGHRS, CDR2 YFSETQ. V was clipped by 4 bases and J by 3 bases; unmatched bases: 10. The CDR3 totals 15 residues. The DNA of the CDR3 is TGCGCCAGCAGCACGGACGGGACAGTTTACTACGAGCAGTACTTC. Translation gives CASSTDGTVYYEQYF.

V and J are TRBV7-6 and TRBJ2-7; D remains unclear. The CDR3 loop spans 11 amino acids. V was pared by 4 bases and J by 7 bases, with 8 bases between. The germline V gene encodes CDR1 SGHVS and CDR2 FNYEAQ. CDR3 protein: CASSSAGEQYF. The CDR3 region has the DNA TGTGCCAGCAGCTCAGCCGGTGAGCAGTACTTC.

This clonotype has more than one count but fewer than ten. This sequence joins TRBV20-1 and TRBJ2-5; 7 positions match TRBD2. CDR1 is DFQATT and CDR2 is SNEGSKA in the germline V gene (reference sequence). The ends lost 0 bases at V and 5 bases at J; junction bases unmatched: 6. CDR3 size: 14 residues. CDR3 in DNA: TGCAGTGCTAGAGAAGGCGGGGGAGGGGAGACCCAGTACTTC. Translation: CSAREGGGGETQYF.

As to this clonotype: One junction end does not reproduce the germline sequence, and a read error may be involved. V usage is TRBV12-3 or TRBV12-4 and J usage is TRBJ1-2; D is unresolved. This CDR3 is built from 14 residues. CDR3 amino acids: CASSLETAQYGYTF. The CDR3 DNA reads TGTGCCAGCAGTTTAGAAACCGCCCAGTATGGGTACACCTTC.